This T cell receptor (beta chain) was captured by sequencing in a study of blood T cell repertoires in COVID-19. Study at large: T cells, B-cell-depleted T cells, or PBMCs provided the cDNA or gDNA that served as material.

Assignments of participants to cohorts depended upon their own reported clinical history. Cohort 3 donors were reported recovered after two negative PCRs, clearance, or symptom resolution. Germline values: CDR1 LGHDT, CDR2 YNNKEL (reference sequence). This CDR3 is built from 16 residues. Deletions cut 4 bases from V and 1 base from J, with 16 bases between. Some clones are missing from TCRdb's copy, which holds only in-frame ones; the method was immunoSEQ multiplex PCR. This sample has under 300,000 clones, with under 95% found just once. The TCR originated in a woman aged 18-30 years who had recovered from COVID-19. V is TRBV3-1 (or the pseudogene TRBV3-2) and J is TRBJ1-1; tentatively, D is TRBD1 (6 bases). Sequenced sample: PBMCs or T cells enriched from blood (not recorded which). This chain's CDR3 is CASSPPPSTGNTEAFF. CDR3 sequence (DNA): TGTGCCAGCAGCCCCCCGCCTTCGACAGGGAACACTGAAGCTTTCTTT.